This T cell receptor beta chain was identified during a study of shared T cell receptors in the human thymus. V was trimmed by 1 base and J by 11 bases, leaving 19 bases between them. There are 16 residues in the CDR3. Germline V gene sequence: CDR1 SGHKS, CDR2 YYEKEE (reference sequence). This table comes from immunoSEQ multiplex PCR, and its TCRdb copy is limited to in-frame clones, with some not included. The data hold about 660,000 clones, with over 75% observed a single time. These data were also filed under a second study, of human thymus T cells. That report notes: Infants served as donors; they were healthy and Finnish and were having corrective surgery for congenital heart defects. In corrective heart surgery, resections were taken, and these provided the thymus tissue.

The genes are TRBV5-5 and TRBJ1-6; unclear D gene. The receptor's source is a boy under two years old with a congenital heart defect. Material: thymocytes. CDR3 protein: CASSLREAPTRTPLHF. In DNA, the CDR3 is TGTGCCAGCAGCTTGCGGGAGGCCCCCACACGGACACCCCTCCACTTT.